This T cell receptor (beta chain) was sequenced in a study of blood T cell repertoires in COVID-19. Across the whole study: Sites in the United States, Italy and Spain provided acute and convalescent COVID-19 samples. In each case, the material was cDNA or gDNA derived from T cells, B-cell-depleted T cells, or PBMCs.

CDR1 and CDR2 (germline): MNHEY, SVGEGT. After removal of 5 bases from V and 2 bases from J, the junction contained 4 bases not matched to a gene. This CDR3 spans 16 amino acids. Per the original methods: Amplified reference gene primers provided the basis for estimating nucleated cell counts. Generated by immunoSEQ multiplex PCR, the TCRdb table keeps only in-frame clones and is missing some. The V and J calls and clone size are taken from that table; D and trimming were inferred from the DNA. This sample carries about 36,000 clones, roughly four fifths of them seen once, and the ten largest clones take around two fifths.

The V gene is TRBV6-2 or TRBV6-3, the J gene TRBJ2-3; 13 bases align to TRBD2. The receptor comes from a human donor in a cohort sampled during active or convalescent COVID-19. The donor label of this sample is uncertain. The sample consisted of peripheral blood. As DNA, the CDR3 is TGTGCCAGCAGTCTGGGACTAGCGGGAACCACAGATACGCAGTATTTT. As protein: CASSLGLAGTTDTQYF.